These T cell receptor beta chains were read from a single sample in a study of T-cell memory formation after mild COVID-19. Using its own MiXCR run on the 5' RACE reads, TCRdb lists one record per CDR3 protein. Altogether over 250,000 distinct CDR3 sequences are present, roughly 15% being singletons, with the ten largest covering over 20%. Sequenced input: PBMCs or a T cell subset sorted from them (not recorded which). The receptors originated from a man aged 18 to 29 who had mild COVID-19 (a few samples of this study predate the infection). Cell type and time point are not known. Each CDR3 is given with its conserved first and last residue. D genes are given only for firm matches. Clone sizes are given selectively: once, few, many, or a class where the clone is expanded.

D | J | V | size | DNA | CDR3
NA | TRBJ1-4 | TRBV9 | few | TGTGCCAGCAGCAGGTCGACAGGTGAAAAACTGTTTTTT | CASSRSTGEKLFF
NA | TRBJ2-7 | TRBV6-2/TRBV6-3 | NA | TGTGCAAGCAGTAGTGGTTCTCGGGAGCAGTACTTC | CASSSGSREQYF
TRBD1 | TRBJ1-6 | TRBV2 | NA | TGTGCCAGCAGTTACAGGGGATCTGGTTCACCCCTCCACTTT | CASSYRGSGSPLHF
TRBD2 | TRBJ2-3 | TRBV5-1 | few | TGCGCCAGCAGCTGGGGGAGGGCCCCCGGGATTCCAGATACGCAGTATTTT | CASSWGRAPGIPDTQYF
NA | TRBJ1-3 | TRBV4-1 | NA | TGCGCCAGCAGCCAAGATGGGACACTAGATGGAAACACCATATATTTT | CASSQDGTLDGNTIYF
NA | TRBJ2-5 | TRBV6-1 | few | TGTGCCAGCAGCCCAGTTTTCCAAGAGACCCAGTACTTC | CASSPVFQETQYF
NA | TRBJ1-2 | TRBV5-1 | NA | TGCGCCAGCAGCTTGTACGGTACAGCGTTCTATGGCTACACCTTC | CASSLYGTAFYGYTF
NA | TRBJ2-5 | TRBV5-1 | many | TGCGCCAGCAGCTTGAAGGGCCAAGAGACCCAGTACTTC | CASSLKGQETQYF
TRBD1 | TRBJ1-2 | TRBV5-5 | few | TGTGCCAGCAGCTTCCTTTCGACAGGGGACTATGGCTACACCTTC | CASSFLSTGDYGYTF
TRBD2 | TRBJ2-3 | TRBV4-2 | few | TGTGCCAGCAGCCAAGATCTCGGGGGGTTCCTTAGCACAGATACGCAGTATTTT | CASSQDLGGFLSTDTQYF
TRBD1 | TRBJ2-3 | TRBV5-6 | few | TGTGCCAGCAGCGCAGGGGGACGCACAGATACGCAGTATTTT | CASSAGGRTDTQYF
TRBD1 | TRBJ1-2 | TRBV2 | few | TGTGCCAGCAGTTTCGGGACAGGGTGGTACTATGGCTACACCTTC | CASSFGTGWYYGYTF
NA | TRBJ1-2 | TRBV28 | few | TGTGCCAGCCATCGGGAGAGTAACTATGGCTACACCTTC | CASHRESNYGYTF
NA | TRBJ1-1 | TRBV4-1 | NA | TGCGCCAGCAGCCGCCCGGCGGGCACTGAAGCTTTCTTT | CASSRPAGTEAFF
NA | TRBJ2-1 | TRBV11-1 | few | TGTGCCAGCAGCTCCCGCTGGAACAATGAGCAGTTCTTC | CASSSRWNNEQFF
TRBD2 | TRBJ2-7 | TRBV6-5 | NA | TGTGCCAGCAGTTACTCCCCCGGGACTAGCTCCGAGCAGTACTTC | CASSYSPGTSSEQYF
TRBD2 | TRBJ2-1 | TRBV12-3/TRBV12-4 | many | TGTGCCAGCAGTTTATCATCACTAGCGGCGAGCTCCTACAATGAGCAGTTCTTC | CASSLSSLAASSYNEQFF
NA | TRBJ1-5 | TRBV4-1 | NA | TGCGCCAGCAGCCAGTACGGCACAGGGCTAGGAGTAGATCAGCCCCAGCATTTT | CASSQYGTGLGVDQPQHF
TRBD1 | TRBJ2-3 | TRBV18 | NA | TGTGCCAGCTCACCACAACAGGGGTCAGATACGCAGTATTTT | CASSPQQGSDTQYF
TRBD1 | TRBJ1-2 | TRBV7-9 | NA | TGTGCCAGCAGCCCAATGGGGCAGGGGGCCGGTGGCTACACCTTC | CASSPMGQGAGGYTF
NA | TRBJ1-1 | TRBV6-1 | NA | TGTGCCAGCAGTGAAGCCGGAGGTAACACTGAAGCTTTCTTT | CASSEAGGNTEAFF
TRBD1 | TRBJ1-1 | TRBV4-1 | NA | TGCGCCAGCAGCAAACGACAGGGGGCTCGAGGCACTGAAGCTTTCTTT | CASSKRQGARGTEAFF
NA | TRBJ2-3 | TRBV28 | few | TGTGCCAGCAGTCCCTGGGGGGGCCAGGCAGATACGCAGTATTTT | CASSPWGGQADTQYF
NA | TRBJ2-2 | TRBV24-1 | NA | TGTGCCACCAGTCGGGCCGGCGGGGACACCGGGGAGCTGTTTTTT | CATSRAGGDTGELFF
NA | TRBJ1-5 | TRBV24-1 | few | TGTGCCACCAGTGATGGGACCGATCAGCCCCAGCATTTT | CATSDGTDQPQHF
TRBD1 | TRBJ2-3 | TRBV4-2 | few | TGTGCCAGCAGCCAACAGGGGGTCACTAGCACAGATACGCAGTATTTT | CASSQQGVTSTDTQYF
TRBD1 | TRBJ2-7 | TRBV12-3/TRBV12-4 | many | TGTGCCAGCAGCCCCGGACAGGCCTACGAGCAGTACTTC | CASSPGQAYEQYF
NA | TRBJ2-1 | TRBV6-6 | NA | TGTGCCAGCAGCAACGAGGGATATGAGCAGTTCTTC | CASSNEGYEQFF